What follows are 9 T cell receptor beta chains derived from one specimen sequenced in a study of T-cell memory formation after mild COVID-19. TCRdb processed the 5' RACE reads anew with MiXCR; each CDR3 protein has one entry. The data hold about half a million distinct CDR3 sequences, with 18% observed a single time. The sequenced sample consisted of PBMCs or a T cell subset sorted from them (not recorded which). The receptors come from an adult woman who had mild COVID-19 (a few samples of this study predate the infection). Cell type and time point are not known.

This clonotype turned up a few times. This chain uses TRBV27 with TRBJ2-3; D possibly corresponds to TRBD2 (6 bases). The CDR3 length is 12 residues. V was trimmed by 4 bases and J by 9 bases, leaving 11 bases between them. In germline, CDR1 is MNHEY, CDR2 SMNVEV (reference sequence). The CDR3 DNA follows: TGTGCCAGCAGTTATTCTAGCGACACGCAGTATTTT. This codes for CASSYSSDTQYF.

The sample holds many counts of this clonotype. This chain connects TRBV14 to TRBJ2-4; 8 bases line up with TRBD1. The trim removed 2 bases at V and 8 bases at J, leaving 5 bases unmatched. The CDR3 spans 14 residues. The germline V gene encodes CDR1 SGHDN and CDR2 FVKESK. CDR3 loop: CASSQTGGMDIQYF. Here the CDR3 DNA reads TGTGCCAGCAGCCAAACAGGGGGAATGGACATTCAGTACTTC.

This clonotype was seen many times. The chain links TRBV12-3 or TRBV12-4 to TRBJ2-6; a possible D gene is TRBD1 (5 bases). The CDR3 length is 18 residues. V shed 6 bases and J shed 1 base, with 19 bases lying between them. The CDR3 loop is CASRDTRLSMSGANVLTF. CDR3 DNA: TGTGCCAGCAGGGACACCCGGCTCTCAATGTCTGGGGCCAACGTCCTGACTTTC.

The chain uses TRBV10-3 and TRBJ1-2; TRBD1 agrees at 10 bases. This CDR3 contains 15 residues. J gave up 2 bases and V 3 bases, and 3 bases lay outside the gene matches. CDR1 is ENHRY, CDR2 SYGVKD, per germline. CDR3 coding DNA: TGTGCCATCAGTGAATGGGGACAGGGGAACTATGGCTACACCTTC. Protein product: CAISEWGQGNYGYTF.

This chain joins TRBV5-1 and TRBJ1-1, with D uncertain. This CDR3 has 14 amino acids. The ends were cut back, 2 bases at V and 1 base at J, with 9 bases in the middle. Germline lookup yields CDR1 SGHRS and CDR2 YFSETQ. CDR3 in amino acids: CASSFEDPNTEAFF. The DNA for the CDR3 is TGCGCCAGCAGCTTCGAGGATCCGAACACTGAAGCTTTCTTT.

This clonotype was recorded a few times. The chain has TRBV7-6 and TRBJ2-1, with 7 bases lining up with TRBD2. CDR1 and CDR2 (germline): SGHVS, FNYEAQ. CDR3 size: 13 residues. V was clipped by 5 bases and J by 5 bases; unmatched bases: 3. CDR3 sequence: CASSPSGDNEQFF. The CDR3 DNA is TGTGCCAGCAGCCCCAGCGGGGACAATGAGCAGTTCTTC.

In this sample, this clonotype turned up a few times. The chain joins TRBV7-6 to TRBJ2-7; 10 bases fit TRBD1. With V trimmed by 5 bases and J by 3 bases, 7 bases remained unmatched. The germline CDR1 and CDR2 sequences are SGHVS and FNYEAQ. This CDR3 has 15 residues. Here the CDR3 DNA reads TGTGCCAGCAGCCGCGACAGGGGGCCCCTCTACGAGCAGTACTTC. This codes for CASSRDRGPLYEQYF.

This clonotype appeared a few times. This rearrangement joins TRBV6-5 to TRBJ1-3, with no clear D. V lost 6 bases and J lost 5, with 5 bases in between. Germline V gene sequence: CDR1 MNHEY, CDR2 SVGAGI. This CDR3 contains 11 residues. CDR3 coding DNA: TGTGCCAGCAGGCAACGAAACACCATATATTTT. Its translation is CASRQRNTIYF.

This clonotype was found a few times. The V call is TRBV7-2, the J call TRBJ2-7, with 7 bases aligning to TRBD2. J lost 4 bases, V lost 3 bases, and 9 bases had no gene match. CDR1 SGHTA and CDR2 FQGNSA come from the germline V gene. The CDR3 covers 15 residues. The CDR3 sequence is CASSFGGRSVYEQYF. The CDR3 region has the DNA TGTGCCAGCAGCTTCGGCGGGAGAAGCGTATACGAGCAGTACTTC.